These 28 T cell receptor beta chains originate from one sample sequenced in a study of response to subunit inactivated influenza vaccine. TCRdb re-derived calls from the RT-PCR reads in MiXCR, one entry per CDR3 protein. The sample has hundreds of thousands of distinct CDR3 sequences, about 14% seen once. Sequenced here: PBMCs from blood, sampled 14 days before vaccination. The receptors shown here come from a man aged 45-60 years who received an inactivated influenza vaccine.

Only a few counts were recorded for this clonotype. The chain has TRBV7-2 and TRBJ2-5; 8 nucleotides line up with TRBD2. Germline trimming cut 5 bases from V and 8 bases from J; bases unmatched to any gene: 10. This CDR3 contains 14 residues. Germline V gene lookup returns CDR1 SGHTA and CDR2 FQGNSA. For the CDR3, the DNA is TGTGCCAGCAGCCCTAGCGGGTCCCTTGGCACCCAGTACTTC. This sequence encodes CASSPSGSLGTQYF. Filled out from reference TRBV7-2 and TRBJ2-5, the complete variable domain reads GAGVSQSPSNKVTEKGKDVELRCDPISGHTALYWYRQSLGQGLEFLIYFQGNSAPDKSGLPSDRFSAERTGGSVSTLTIQRTQQEDSAVYLCASSPSGSLGTQYFGPGTRLLVL.

This sequence joins TRBV5-1 and TRBJ2-7; 13 nucleotides match TRBD2. This CDR3 region has 16 residues. Looked up from germline, CDR1 is SGHRS and CDR2 is YFSETQ. V dropped 3 bases and J dropped 2; count of bases not matched to a gene: 5. The CDR3 DNA follows: TGCGCCAGCAGCTCGGGACTAGCGGGACGACCCTACGAGCAGTACTTC. The encoded protein is CASSSGLAGRPYEQYF.

This clonotype was counted a few times. This rearrangement joins TRBV5-6 to TRBJ1-2; D uncertain. The ends were cut back, 1 base at V and 0 bases at J, with 4 bases in the middle. The CDR3 is 13 amino acids. CDR1 SGHDT and CDR2 YYEEEE come from the germline V gene. The CDR3, as DNA: TGTGCCAGCAGCTTGCGGACTAACTATGGCTACACCTTC. This translates into CASSLRTNYGYTF.

The V call is TRBV21-1, the J call TRBJ2-1; the D call of TRBD1 is as the table states it, not checked on the DNA. TRBV21-1 corresponds to a pseudogene. This CDR3 spans 14 amino acids. The DNA for the CDR3 is TGTGCCAGCAGCTTTGAGACAGGGTTTAATGAGCAGTTCTTC. Translating gives CASSFETGFNEQFF.

The rearrangement uses TRBV5-1 and TRBJ2-3; no reliable D call. This CDR3 spans 12 amino acids. Trimming pared 1 base from V and 8 bases from J, leaving 8 bases between. Germline CDR1 reads SGHRS; CDR2 reads YFSETQ. In DNA form, the CDR3 reads TGCGCCAGCAGCTTGCCAGGCAGTACGCAGTATTTT. This sequence encodes CASSLPGSTQYF.

This clonotype appeared a few times. The J gene is TRBJ2-3, the V gene TRBV7-2; 9 bases fit TRBD2. This CDR3 is 12 amino acids long. The junction had 9 bases not matched to a gene; V was cut back by 5 bases and J by 15 bases. Germline V CDR1 and CDR2: SGHTA, FQGNSA. The CDR3 here is CASSLLAGVEYF. The CDR3 DNA sequence: TGTGCCAGCAGCCTTTTAGCGGGAGTGGAATATTTT.

The genes are TRBV12-3 or TRBV12-4 and TRBJ1-5; 9 bases align to TRBD1. V gave up 8 bases and J gave up 10 bases; unmatched junction bases: 9. The CDR3 has 13 residues. The CDR3 sequence: CASGRDRVRPQHF. The CDR3 nucleotides are TGTGCCAGCGGCCGGGACAGGGTACGACCCCAGCATTTT.

The chain is built from TRBV29-1 and TRBJ1-1; 8 bases are shared with TRBD1. Germline loops: CDR1 SQVTM, CDR2 ANQGSEA. Trimming cost V 6 bases and J 4 bases; bases outside gene matches: 10. The CDR3 runs 14 residues. The CDR3 coding sequence is TGCAGCGTAGGAACAGGGGGTAACCCCACTGAAGCTTTCTTT. Protein: CSVGTGGNPTEAFF.

The rearrangement joins TRBV20-1 to TRBJ2-1; 10 nucleotides line up with TRBD2. This CDR3 is built from 14 residues. Germline values: CDR1 DFQATT, CDR2 SNEGSKA (reference sequence). V shed 3 bases and J 12 bases; nucleotides not matched to a gene: 11. The CDR3 here is CSASAGSGGRVQFF. Here the CDR3 DNA reads TGCAGTGCTAGCGCGGGTAGCGGGGGGAGGGTGCAGTTCTTC.

The table lists this clonotype with a few counts. The chain recombines TRBV7-9 with TRBJ2-3; D remains ambiguous. The CDR3 covers 15 residues. Germline V lookup: CDR1 SEHNR, CDR2 FQNEAQ (reference sequence). Trimming left V 5 bases short and J 1 base short, with 13 bases between. The CDR3 bases are TGTGCCAGCAGCGGGAAGGGCGGAGGCACAGATACGCAGTATTTT. As protein: CASSGKGGGTDTQYF.

This clonotype was detected many times. The chain employs TRBV3-1 and TRBJ2-5, with D possibly called TRBD1 or TRBD2 (5 bases each). Germline values: CDR1 LGHDT, CDR2 YNNKEL (reference sequence). CDR3 length equals 15 residues. V lost 5 bases and J 1 base, leaving 14 bases between the germline ends. The CDR3 loop is CASSTRRGLQETQYF. In DNA form, the CDR3 reads TGTGCCAGCAGCACCCGACGGGGCCTCCAAGAGACCCAGTACTTC.

This clonotype was counted only a few times. V and J are TRBV29-1 and TRBJ2-1, with 7 nucleotides matching TRBD2. Trimming removed 4 bases from V and 8 bases from J; junction bases left unmatched: 8. The V gene's germline CDR1 is SQVTM and CDR2 ANQGSEA. This CDR3 is 13 amino acids long. CDR3 amino acids: CSVARGVFDEQFF. The CDR3 DNA sequence: TGCAGCGTTGCTCGGGGGGTCTTTGATGAGCAGTTCTTC.

The chain has TRBV20-1 and TRBJ1-6; maybe TRBD1 (6 bases). Germline V gives CDR1 DFQATT, CDR2 SNEGSKA (reference sequence). Deletions cut 4 bases from V and 8 bases from J, with 12 bases between. The CDR3 extends over 13 amino acids. CDR3 sequence: CSANRDTYSPLHF. In DNA, the CDR3 is TGCAGTGCTAACCGGGACACCTATTCACCCCTCCACTTT.

This clonotype was observed a handful of times. The chain employs TRBV4-3 and TRBJ1-2; 7 bases align to TRBD1. Germline V gene data show CDR1 as LGHNA and CDR2 as YSLEER. Trimming cost V 6 bases and J 7 bases; bases outside gene matches: 11. CDR3 length: 14 amino acids. CDR3: CASRHSVTGSGYTF. DNA for the CDR3: TGCGCCAGCAGGCATTCAGTGACAGGGAGTGGCTACACCTTC.

The chain couples TRBV24-1 to TRBJ2-1; 8 bases match TRBD1. J lost 5 bases, V lost 4 bases, and 6 bases had no gene match. This CDR3 comprises 15 residues. Germline assignment: CDR1 KGHDR and CDR2 SFDVKD. CDR3: CATSDPRDRNNEQFF. As DNA, the CDR3 is TGTGCCACCAGTGACCCCAGGGACAGGAACAATGAGCAGTTCTTC.

The chain combines TRBV10-3 with TRBJ1-2, with 7 positions matching TRBD1. The CDR3 is 13 amino acids. The junction had 8 bases not matched to a gene; V was cut back by 6 bases and J by 7 bases. Germline loops: CDR1 ENHRY, CDR2 SYGVKD. The CDR3 nucleotides are TGTGCCATCAGGGCTGACAGGGACCGTGGCTACACCTTC. It translates to CAIRADRDRGYTF.

The V gene is TRBV7-2, the J gene TRBJ2-1; D possibly corresponds to TRBD2 (6 bases). The CDR3 is 15 amino acids. Trimming shortened V by 5 bases and J by 2 bases, and 13 bases separated the two germline ends. Germline V gene data show CDR1 as SGHTA and CDR2 as FQGNSA. The CDR3, as DNA: TGTGCCAGCAGCGTCCGGGACTCCCCCTACAATGAGCAGTTCTTC. Its translation: CASSVRDSPYNEQFF.

The chain links TRBV4-3 to TRBJ2-1; D tentatively reads TRBD1 or TRBD2 (5 bases each). The V gene's germline CDR1 is LGHNA and CDR2 YSLEER. V shed 2 bases and J shed 6 bases, with 17 bases lying between them. CDR3 length: 16 residues. The CDR3 nucleotides are TGCGCCAGCAGCCAAAATCCCGGGACCCATAGCAATGAGCAGTTCTTC. Translation gives CASSQNPGTHSNEQFF.

CDR3 DNA sequence: TGCAGTGCCTACCTCCAAGAGACCCAGTACTTC. It codes for CSAYLQETQYF. The chain uses TRBV20-1 and TRBJ2-5; unclear D gene. V dropped 6 bases and J dropped 1 base, with 6 bases sitting between them. Per germline, CDR1 DFQATT and CDR2 SNEGSKA (reference sequence). This CDR3 is 11 amino acids long.

The chain joins TRBV15 to TRBJ2-5; TRBD1 might be the D (5 bases). The CDR3 is 13 amino acids. Trimming removed 11 bases from V and 0 bases from J, with 13 bases in between. CDR1 and CDR2 (germline): LNHNV, YYDKDF (reference sequence). Here the CDR3 DNA reads TGTGCCGCCAAGACAGAGTACCAAGAGACCCAGTACTTC. Its translation is CAAKTEYQETQYF.

The sample holds a few counts of this clonotype. The gene calls are TRBV20-1 and TRBJ1-1; 10 nucleotides agree with TRBD1. Germline V gives CDR1 DFQATT, CDR2 SNEGSKA (reference sequence). The V segment lost 5 bases and the J segment 3 bases; nucleotides outside the gene matches: 9. The CDR3 is 15 amino acids. The CDR3 is CSAPASGQGYTEAFF. The CDR3 nucleotides are TGCAGTGCTCCCGCCTCGGGACAGGGGTACACTGAAGCTTTCTTT.

V usage is TRBV28 and J usage is TRBJ2-3; TRBD2 is a possible D gene (5 bases). V was trimmed by 6 bases and J by 11 bases, leaving 18 bases between them. From germline, CDR1 is MDHEN and CDR2 SYDVKM. The CDR3 loop spans 13 amino acids. The CDR3 loop reads CASREPRALGQYF. For the CDR3, the DNA is TGTGCCAGCAGGGAGCCGAGGGCCCTTGGGCAGTATTTT.

This clonotype appeared many times. The rearrangement joins TRBV29-1 to TRBJ2-1; 8 nucleotides line up with TRBD2. V shed 3 bases and J 2 bases; nucleotides not matched to a gene: 3. The germline V gene encodes CDR1 SQVTM and CDR2 ANQGSEA. The CDR3 runs 14 residues. The CDR3: CSVDSGGAYNEQFF. CDR3 bases: TGCAGCGTTGACTCGGGGGGGGCCTACAATGAGCAGTTCTTC.

The chain uses TRBV28 and TRBJ1-2, with TRBD1 matching over 8 bases. The V and J ends lost 2 bases and 2 bases, in that order; junction bases with no gene match: 4. This CDR3 has 15 residues. Germline loops: CDR1 MDHEN, CDR2 SYDVKM. The CDR3 nucleotides are TGTGCCAGCAGTTTAGGGGGACAGGACAACTATGGCTACACCTTC. This encodes CASSLGGQDNYGYTF.

This clonotype was seen a few times. The CDR3 here is CASSVVPGAGETQYF. CDR3 DNA: TGTGCCAGCAGCGTAGTCCCGGGGGCTGGAGAGACCCAGTACTTC. This chain joins TRBV9 and TRBJ2-5; D is perhaps TRBD1 or TRBD2 (6 bases each). Germline CDR1 and CDR2: SGDLS and YYNGEE. This CDR3 is built from 15 residues. Trimming pared 0 bases from V and 4 bases from J, leaving 13 bases between.

J is TRBJ1-2 and V is TRBV4-2, with D perhaps TRBD1 (6 bases). V shed 0 bases and J shed 8 bases, with 16 bases lying between them. CDR1 LGHNA and CDR2 YNFKEQ come from the germline V gene. The length of the CDR3 is 15 residues. CDR3 protein: CASSQDWGGQEGYTF. The CDR3 bases are TGTGCCAGCAGCCAAGATTGGGGGGGGCAGGAAGGCTACACCTTC.

There are a few counts of this clonotype. The chain joins TRBV4-1 to TRBJ2-1; D possibly corresponds to TRBD2 (6 bases). Looked up from germline, CDR1 is MGHRA and CDR2 is YSYEKL. Between the trimmed V and J ends, which lost 2 bases and 5 bases, there was a span of 7 bases. This CDR3 has 13 amino acids. The CDR3 sequence: CASSQRRDNEQFF. The CDR3 nucleotides read TGCGCCAGCAGCCAACGGAGGGACAATGAGCAGTTCTTC.

This clonotype came up a few times. The V and J genes are TRBV5-5 and TRBJ2-4; D is possibly TRBD1 (5 bases). This CDR3 is built from 14 residues. Deletions cut 3 bases from V and 9 bases from J, with 16 bases between. Germline-derived CDR1 and CDR2 are SGHKS and YYEKEE (reference sequence). The CDR3 reads CASSSNQGLGIQYF. Here the CDR3 DNA reads TGTGCCAGCAGCTCGAATCAGGGTTTGGGCATTCAGTACTTC.